The clone carrying this T cell receptor (beta chain) was detected ten times or more. The data were obtained in a study of T cells in Graves' hyperthyroidism and ophthalmopathy. Amplified TCR beta CDR3 regions derived from RNA transcripts. Using the HTBI primer set, a first-round RT-PCR was run on the TCR CDR3. TCRdb reprocessed the multiplex PCR reads via MiXCR and lists one record per CDR3 protein. The sample holds 600,000 to 700,000 distinct CDR3 sequences, around 15% seen once. The ends lost 4 bases at V and 9 bases at J; junction bases unmatched: 10. The CDR3 is 14 amino acids. CDR1 is MDHEN and CDR2 is SYDVKM in the germline V gene.

This TCR came from a woman aged 40 to 50 with Graves' ophthalmopathy. J is TRBJ2-7 and V is TRBV28; 9 positions agree with TRBD1. Sequenced input: blood. Here the CDR3 reads CASSYGTGLGVQYF. The DNA of the CDR3 is TGTGCCAGCAGTTATGGGACAGGGCTTGGGGTGCAGTACTTC.